This T cell receptor (beta chain) was observed in a study of regulatory T cells in long-lasting Graves disease. Investigators prepared the TCR beta libraries by applying iRepertoire HTBI primers and Arm-PCR of CDR3 regions. Authors' analysis steps: Identification yielded around 68 TRBV and 13 to 15 TRBJ segments across samples. TCRdb reprocessed the multiplex PCR reads with MiXCR, giving one entry per CDR3 protein. TCRdb assigned the V and J calls; the authors' analysis was not used. This sample has 450,000 or so distinct CDR3 sequences, with less than 25% found just once. Sample time point: persistent/refractory GD, antithyroid drugs over 5 years with positive TRAb. RNA from PBMCs was the source of the TCR library. Study-level findings and limits: Persistent Graves' patients showed less TCR diversity than newly diagnosed patients showed.

Turning to this clonotype: What it recognizes is unknown.

Germline CDR1 reads SGHVS; CDR2 reads FQNEAQ. The CDR3 sequence is 14 residues long. V lost 2 bases, J lost 3 bases, and 11 bases lay in between. The clonotype was recovered from a female donor with Graves disease. The genes are TRBV7-8 and TRBJ2-7, with D perhaps given as TRBD1 or TRBD2 (5 bases each). The sample consisted of peripheral blood mononuclear cells (PBMCs), taken when the disease was refractory, from a patient treated with antithyroid drugs. In DNA form, the CDR3 reads TGTGCCAGCAGCTTAACGATTGGGGGCTACGAGCAGTACTTC. Protein sequence: CASSLTIGGYEQYF.